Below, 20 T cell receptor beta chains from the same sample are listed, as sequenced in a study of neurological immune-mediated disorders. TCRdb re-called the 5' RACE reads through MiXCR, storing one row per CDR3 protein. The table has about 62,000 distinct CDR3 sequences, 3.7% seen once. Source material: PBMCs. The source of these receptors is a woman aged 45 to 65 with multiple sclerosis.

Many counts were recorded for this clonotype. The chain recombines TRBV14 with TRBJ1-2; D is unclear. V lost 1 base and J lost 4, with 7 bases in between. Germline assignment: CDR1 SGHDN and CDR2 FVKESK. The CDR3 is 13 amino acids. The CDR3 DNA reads TGTGCCAGCAGCCAAGTCCAGACCTATGGCTACACCTTC. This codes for CASSQVQTYGYTF.

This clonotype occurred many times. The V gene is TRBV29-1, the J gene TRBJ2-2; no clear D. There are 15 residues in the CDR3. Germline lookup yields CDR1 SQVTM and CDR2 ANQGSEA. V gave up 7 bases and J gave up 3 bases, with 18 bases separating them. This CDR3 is CSAGDRKGDTGELFF. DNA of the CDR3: TGCAGCGCCGGAGACCGAAAAGGTGACACCGGGGAGCTGTTTTTT.

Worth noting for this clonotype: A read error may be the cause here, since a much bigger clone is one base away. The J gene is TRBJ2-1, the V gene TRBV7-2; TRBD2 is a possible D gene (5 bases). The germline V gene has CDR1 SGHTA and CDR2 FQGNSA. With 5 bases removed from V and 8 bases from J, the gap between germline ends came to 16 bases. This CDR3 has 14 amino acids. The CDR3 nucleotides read TGTGCCAGCAGCCCCCAAAGAGGGAGCTATGAGCAGTTCTTC. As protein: CASSPQRGSYEQFF.

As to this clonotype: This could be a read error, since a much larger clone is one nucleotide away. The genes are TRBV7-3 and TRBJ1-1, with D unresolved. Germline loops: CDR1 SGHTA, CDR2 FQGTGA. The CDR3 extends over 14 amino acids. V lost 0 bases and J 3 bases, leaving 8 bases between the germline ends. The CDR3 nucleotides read TGTGCCAGCAGCTTAACCAAACGAGACACTGAAGCTTTCTTT. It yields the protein CASSLTKRDTEAFF.

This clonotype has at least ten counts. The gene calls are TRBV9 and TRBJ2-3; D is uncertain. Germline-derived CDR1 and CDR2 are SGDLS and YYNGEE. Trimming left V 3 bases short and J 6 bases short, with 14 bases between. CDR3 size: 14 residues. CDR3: CASSGWPGPDTQYF. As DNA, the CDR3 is TGTGCCAGCAGCGGTTGGCCCGGCCCGGATACGCAGTATTTT.

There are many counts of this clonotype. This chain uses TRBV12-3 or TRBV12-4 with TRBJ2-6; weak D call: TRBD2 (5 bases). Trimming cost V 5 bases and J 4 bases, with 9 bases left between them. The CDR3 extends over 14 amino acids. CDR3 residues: CASSHRGGANVLTF. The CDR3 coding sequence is TGTGCCAGCAGTCACAGAGGGGGGGCCAACGTCCTGACTTTC.

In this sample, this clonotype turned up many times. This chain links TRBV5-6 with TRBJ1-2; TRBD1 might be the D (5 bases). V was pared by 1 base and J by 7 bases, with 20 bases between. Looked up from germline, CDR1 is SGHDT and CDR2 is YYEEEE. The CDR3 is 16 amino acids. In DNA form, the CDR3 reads TGTGCCAGCAGCTTGTCCGCAGGGAGAGGGATGTTTGGCTACACCTTC. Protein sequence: CASSLSAGRGMFGYTF.

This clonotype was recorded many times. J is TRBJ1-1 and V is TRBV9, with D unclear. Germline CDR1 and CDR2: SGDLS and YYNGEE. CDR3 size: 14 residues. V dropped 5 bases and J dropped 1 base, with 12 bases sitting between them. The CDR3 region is CASSYQSGNTEAFF. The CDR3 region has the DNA TGTGCCAGCAGTTATCAGTCGGGGAACACTGAAGCTTTCTTT.

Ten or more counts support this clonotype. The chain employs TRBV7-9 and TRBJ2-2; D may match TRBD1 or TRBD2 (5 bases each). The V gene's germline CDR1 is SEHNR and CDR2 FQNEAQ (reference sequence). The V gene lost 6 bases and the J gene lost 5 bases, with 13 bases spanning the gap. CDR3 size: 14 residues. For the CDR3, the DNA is TGTGCCAGCAGTCCCCAGGGACCGACCGGGGAGCTGTTTTTT. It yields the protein CASSPQGPTGELFF.

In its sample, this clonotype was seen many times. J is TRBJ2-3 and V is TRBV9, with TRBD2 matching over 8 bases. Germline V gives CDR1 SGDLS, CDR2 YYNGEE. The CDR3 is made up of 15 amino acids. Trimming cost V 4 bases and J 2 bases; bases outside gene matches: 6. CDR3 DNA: TGTGCCAGCAGCTCTACTAGCGGCCTCACAGATACGCAGTATTTT. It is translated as CASSSTSGLTDTQYF.

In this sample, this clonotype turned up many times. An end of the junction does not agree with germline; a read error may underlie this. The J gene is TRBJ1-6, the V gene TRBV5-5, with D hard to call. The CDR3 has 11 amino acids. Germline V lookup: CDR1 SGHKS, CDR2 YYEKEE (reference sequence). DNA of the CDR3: TGTGCCAGCAGCTCGGATTCACCCCTCAACTTT. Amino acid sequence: CASSSDSPLNF.

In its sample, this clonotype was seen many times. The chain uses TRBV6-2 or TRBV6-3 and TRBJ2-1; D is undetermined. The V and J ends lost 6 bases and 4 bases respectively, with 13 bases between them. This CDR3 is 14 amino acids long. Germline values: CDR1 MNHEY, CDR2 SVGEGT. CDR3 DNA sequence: TGTGCCAGCAGCCAAACCCTGGATTACAATGAGCAGTTCTTC. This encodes CASSQTLDYNEQFF.

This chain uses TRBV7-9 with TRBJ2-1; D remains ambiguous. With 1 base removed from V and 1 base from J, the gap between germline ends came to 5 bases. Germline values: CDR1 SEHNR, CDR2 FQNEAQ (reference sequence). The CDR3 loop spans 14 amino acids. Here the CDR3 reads CASSLGYSYNEQFF. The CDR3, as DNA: TGTGCCAGCAGCTTAGGGTATTCCTACAATGAGCAGTTCTTC.

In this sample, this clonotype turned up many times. The CDR3 sequence: CASSVHGEDTQYF. In DNA form, the CDR3 reads TGTGCCAGCAGCGTCCACGGAGAAGATACGCAGTATTTT. The chain employs TRBV12-3 or TRBV12-4 and TRBJ2-3; D gene uncertain. Trimming took 6 bases from V and 5 from J, leaving 12 bases between them. This CDR3 contains 13 residues.

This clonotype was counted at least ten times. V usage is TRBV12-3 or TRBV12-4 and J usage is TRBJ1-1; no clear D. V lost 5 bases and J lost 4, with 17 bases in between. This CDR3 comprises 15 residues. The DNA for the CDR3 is TGTGCCAGCAGTCCCACCCGGGTCGGCGGCACTGAAGCTTTCTTT. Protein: CASSPTRVGGTEAFF.

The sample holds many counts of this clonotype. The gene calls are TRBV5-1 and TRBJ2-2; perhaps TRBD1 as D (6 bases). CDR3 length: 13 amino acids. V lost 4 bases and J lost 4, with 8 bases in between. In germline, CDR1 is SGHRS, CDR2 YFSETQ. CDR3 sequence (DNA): TGCGCCAGCAGCACAGGGTTCACCGGGGAGCTGTTTTTT. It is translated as CASSTGFTGELFF.

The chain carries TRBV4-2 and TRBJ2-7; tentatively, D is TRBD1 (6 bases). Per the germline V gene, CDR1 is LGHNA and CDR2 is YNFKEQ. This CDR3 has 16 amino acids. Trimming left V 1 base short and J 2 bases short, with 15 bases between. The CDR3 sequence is CASSQVSTGRAYEQYF. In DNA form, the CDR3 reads TGTGCCAGCAGCCAAGTTTCCACAGGGCGAGCCTACGAGCAGTACTTC.

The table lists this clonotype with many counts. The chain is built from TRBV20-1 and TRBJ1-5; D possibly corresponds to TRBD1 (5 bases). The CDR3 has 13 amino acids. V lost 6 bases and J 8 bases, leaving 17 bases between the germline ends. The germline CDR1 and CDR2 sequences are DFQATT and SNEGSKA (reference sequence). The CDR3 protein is CSAEGDPSEPQHF. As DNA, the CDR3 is TGCAGTGCGGAAGGGGACCCCTCAGAGCCCCAGCATTTT.

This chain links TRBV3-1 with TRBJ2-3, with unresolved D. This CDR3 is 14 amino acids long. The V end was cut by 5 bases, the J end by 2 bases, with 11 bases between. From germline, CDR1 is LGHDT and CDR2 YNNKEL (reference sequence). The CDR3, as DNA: TGTGCCAGCAGCGCCCTCGGATACACAGATACGCAGTATTTT. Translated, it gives CASSALGYTDTQYF.

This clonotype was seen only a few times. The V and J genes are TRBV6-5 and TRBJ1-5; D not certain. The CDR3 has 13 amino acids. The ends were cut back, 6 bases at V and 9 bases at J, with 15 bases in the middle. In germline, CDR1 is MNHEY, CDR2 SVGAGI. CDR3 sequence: CASSPGTRRPQHF. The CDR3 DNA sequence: TGTGCCAGCAGCCCCGGAACCCGGCGGCCCCAGCATTTT.